These T cell receptor beta chains were read from a single sample in a study of blood T cell repertoires in COVID-19. TCRdb's table, derived via immunoSEQ multiplex PCR, lists solely in-frame clones and lacks some. Among about 400,000 clones listed, about 90% were seen once. Sequencing was done on a sample of PBMCs or T cells enriched from blood (not recorded which). The source is a woman aged 25 to 39 who had recovered from COVID-19. Each CDR3 is given with its conserved first and last residue. The D gene is left open where the match is weak. Rows give clone size only sometimes, using once, few, many, or a class for an expanded clone.

TGTGCCAGCAGCCTTACGGTCACCTCCTACGAGCAGTACTTC CASSLTVTSYEQYF TRBJ2-7 . TRBV7-2 .
TGCGCCAGCAGCCCTATCGGGGGCACCGGGGAGCTGTTTTTT CASSPIGGTGELFF TRBJ2-2 . TRBV5-1 once
TGTGCCAGCAGCTCAGGGGCGGGGGGCACAGATACGCAGTATTTT CASSSGAGGTDTQYF TRBJ2-3 . TRBV13 .
TGTGCCAGTAGTTGGGCTAGCGGGAGTGACTCCTACAATGAGCAGTTCTTC CASSWASGSDSYNEQFF TRBJ2-1 TRBD2 TRBV19 .
TGTGCCAGTAGTCCTCAAGGACTAGCGGAGGGGGGCCTCCCCTACAATGAGCAGTTCTTC CASSPQGLAEGGLPYNEQFF TRBJ2-1 TRBD2 TRBV19 .
TGTGCCAGCAGTTACCGGGTTAGCTCCTATAATTCACCCCTCCACTTT CASSYRVSSYNSPLHF TRBJ1-6 . TRBV6-5 few
TGTGCCAGCAGTTGGCGGGAGACCCAGTACTTC CASSWRETQYF TRBJ2-5 . TRBV12-3/TRBV12-4 .
TGCGCCAGCAGCTTGTGGCAGGGGGTTTACAATGAGCAGTTCTTC CASSLWQGVYNEQFF TRBJ2-1 TRBD1 TRBV5-1 .
TGTGCCAGCAGCCAGGGACAGAACTATGGCTACACCTTC CASSQGQNYGYTF TRBJ1-2 TRBD1 TRBV28 .
TGTGCCAGCAGCTTCGGCCAGGTTAATGGCTACACCTTC CASSFGQVNGYTF TRBJ1-2 . TRBV7-9 .
TGTGCCAGCAGCTTAACAGGGGGCTATTCACCCCTCCACTTT CASSLTGGYSPLHF TRBJ1-6 TRBD1 TRBV7-9 .
TGTGCCAGCAGCCCGACGGGGACCAGGGGGCTCTACGAGCAGTACTTC CASSPTGTRGLYEQYF TRBJ2-7 TRBD1 TRBV3-1/TRBV3-2 .
TGTGCCAGTAGTATAGGGCAGGGTTACGGCTACACCTTC CASSIGQGYGYTF TRBJ1-2 . TRBV19 .
TGCGCCAGCAGCTCAGGACTAGCCCAGAGCACAGATACGCAGTATTTT CASSSGLAQSTDTQYF TRBJ2-3 TRBD2 TRBV5-1 .
TGTGCCAGCAGTGACTCGGGACAAGATTACAATGAGCAGTTCTTC CASSDSGQDYNEQFF TRBJ2-1 . TRBV6-4 .
TGTGCCAGCAGTGAACCTACAGGGATCTACTATGGCTACACCTTC CASSEPTGIYYGYTF TRBJ1-2 . TRBV2 .
TGCGCCAGCAGCCAAGATGCGGTGCTTTTGTACTTC CASSQDAVLLYF TRBJ2-7 . TRBV4-1 .
TGTGCCAGCAGTTGGTGGCAGGGGGATCTCAATGAGCAGTTCTTC CASSWWQGDLNEQFF TRBJ2-1 TRBD1 TRBV27 .
TGTGCCAGCTCACCCTCACTAGCGGGAACCCAAGAGACCCAGTACTTC CASSPSLAGTQETQYF TRBJ2-5 TRBD2 TRBV18 .
TGTGCCAGCAGTTCGTTTCCGGGGAACACTGAAGCTTTCTTT CASSSFPGNTEAFF TRBJ1-1 . TRBV28 .
TGTGCCAGCAGTGACCCCTTACGAGCGGGGGTCCTCACCTGCGAGCAGTTCTTC CASSDPLRAGVLTCEQFF TRBJ2-1 TRBD2 TRBV6-1 .
TGTGCCAGCAGCCAAAATGAGGAGCGGGAGCAGTATTTT CASSQNEEREQYF TRBJ2-3 TRBD2 TRBV3-1/TRBV3-2 .
TGTGCCAGCAGGCAGGGGGTAGATACGCAGTATTTT CASRQGVDTQYF TRBJ2-3 TRBD1 TRBV6-5 .
TGCACCAGCAGCCAAGATTGGCTAGCGGGGGGGCCATATCCCCGAGAGACCCAGTACTTC CTSSQDWLAGGPYPRETQYF TRBJ2-5 . TRBV1 .
TGTGCCAGCAGGAACGGGGGGCAAGGGGGCTACACCTTC CASRNGGQGGYTF TRBJ1-2 . TRBV5-4 once
TGTGCCAGCCGCCTCGCGGGAGGCTCCTACAATGAGCAGTTCTTC CASRLAGGSYNEQFF TRBJ2-1 TRBD2 TRBV27 .
TGTGCCAGCAGTTATCGGGAGAGGACCTACAATGAGCAGTTCTTC CASSYRERTYNEQFF TRBJ2-1 . TRBV6-5 .
TGTGCCAGCAGTCTCAGCAGGGGAGTCTACACCTTC CASSLSRGVYTF TRBJ1-2 . TRBV12-3/TRBV12-4 .
TGTGCCAGCAGTCCAGCTGGGACTAGAGTGAATGAGCAGTTCTTC CASSPAGTRVNEQFF TRBJ2-1 TRBD2 TRBV2 .
TGCAGCGTTGAGCGGGGGCAGATCTACAATGAGCAGTTCTTC CSVERGQIYNEQFF TRBJ2-1 . TRBV29-1 .
TGCGCCAGCAGCCATATATACAATGAGCAGTTCTTC CASSHIYNEQFF TRBJ2-1 . TRBV4-1 .
TGTGCCAGCAGCTTCGGGACACCGGGAATGAGAGCTTTCTTT CASSFGTPGMRAFF TRBJ1-1 . TRBV5-6 .
TGTGCCTGGAGTCCGGGACAGTCAGCAGATACGCAGTATTTT CAWSPGQSADTQYF TRBJ2-3 TRBD1 TRBV30 .
TGTGCCAGCTCCCCGGACAGGGGCTATAACTATGGCTACACCTTC CASSPDRGYNYGYTF TRBJ1-2 TRBD1 TRBV18 .
TGTGCCAGCAGATCCGGGACTAGCGGCGATACGCAGTATTTT CASRSGTSGDTQYF TRBJ2-3 TRBD2 TRBV5-4 .
TGTGCCAGCAGCCAATTCACAGGGTCCACTGAAGCTTTCTTT CASSQFTGSTEAFF TRBJ1-1 . TRBV3-1/TRBV3-2 .
TGTGCCAGCTCACCACGGGGACTAGCGGGAGGCACCTACAATGAGCAGTTCTTC CASSPRGLAGGTYNEQFF TRBJ2-1 TRBD2 TRBV18 .
TGTGCCAGCAGGGGGGGTACCACTGAAGCTTTCTTT CASRGGTTEAFF TRBJ1-1 . TRBV27 .
TGTGCCAGCATATGGGGACAGGGACTCTATGGCTACACCTTC CASIWGQGLYGYTF TRBJ1-2 TRBD1 TRBV2 .
TGTGCCAGCAGCCCCGCTAGACTAGCGAAATACAATGAGCAGTTCTTC CASSPARLAKYNEQFF TRBJ2-1 TRBD2 TRBV7-8 .
TGTGCCAGCAGCTTAGATTACCTAAGAGGAAACACCATATATTTT CASSLDYLRGNTIYF TRBJ1-3 . TRBV11-2 .
TGTGCCAGCAGCCAGGACAGGGGGCAGGGGGTCTATAATTCACCCCTCCACTTT CASSQDRGQGVYNSPLHF TRBJ1-6 TRBD1 TRBV6-2/TRBV6-3 .
TGTGCCAGCAGTATCATCAACTATGGCTACACCTTC CASSIINYGYTF TRBJ1-2 . TRBV28 .
TGTGCCAGCAGTACAACCGCTTATAATTCACCCCTCCACTTT CASSTTAYNSPLHF TRBJ1-6 . TRBV28 .
TGTGCCAGCAGTAACAGGGTTGATACGCAGTATTTT CASSNRVDTQYF TRBJ2-3 . TRBV2 .
TGTGCCAGTAGTCCCAGGACAGATTCTTCCCTTAGCTCCTATAATTCACCCCTCCACTTT CASSPRTDSSLSSYNSPLHF TRBJ1-6 . TRBV19 few
TGTGCCAGCAGGTCAGGGCTCCAGACCACTGAAGCTTTCTTT CASRSGLQTTEAFF TRBJ1-1 . TRBV27 .